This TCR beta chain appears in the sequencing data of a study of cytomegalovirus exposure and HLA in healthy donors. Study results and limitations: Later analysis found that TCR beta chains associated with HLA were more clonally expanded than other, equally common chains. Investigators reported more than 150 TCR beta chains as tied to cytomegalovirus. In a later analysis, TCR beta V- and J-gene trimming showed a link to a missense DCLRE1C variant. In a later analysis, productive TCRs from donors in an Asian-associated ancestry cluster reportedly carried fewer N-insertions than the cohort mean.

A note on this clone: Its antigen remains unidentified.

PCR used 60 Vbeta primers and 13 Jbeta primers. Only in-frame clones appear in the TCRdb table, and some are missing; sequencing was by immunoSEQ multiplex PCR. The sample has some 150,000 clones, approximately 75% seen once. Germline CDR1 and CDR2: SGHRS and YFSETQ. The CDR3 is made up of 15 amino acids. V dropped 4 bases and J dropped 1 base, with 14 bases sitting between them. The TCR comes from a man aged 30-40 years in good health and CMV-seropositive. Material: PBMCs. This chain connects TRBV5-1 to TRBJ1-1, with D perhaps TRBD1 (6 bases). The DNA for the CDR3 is TGCGCCAGCAGCCCGTCGGGGGGCCAGAACACTGAAGCTTTCTTT. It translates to CASSPSGGQNTEAFF.